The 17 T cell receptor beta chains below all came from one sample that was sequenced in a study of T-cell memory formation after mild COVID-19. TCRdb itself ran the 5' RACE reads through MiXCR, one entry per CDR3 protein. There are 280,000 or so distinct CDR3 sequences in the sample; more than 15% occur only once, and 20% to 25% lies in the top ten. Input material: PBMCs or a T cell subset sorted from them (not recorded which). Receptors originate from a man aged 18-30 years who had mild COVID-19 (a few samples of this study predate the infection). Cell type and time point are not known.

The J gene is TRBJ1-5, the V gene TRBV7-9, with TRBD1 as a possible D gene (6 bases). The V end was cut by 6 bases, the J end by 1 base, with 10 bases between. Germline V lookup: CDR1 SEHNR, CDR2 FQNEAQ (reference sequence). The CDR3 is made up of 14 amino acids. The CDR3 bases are TGTGCCAGCAGGTCGGACAGCAGCAATCAGCCCCAGCATTTT. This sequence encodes CASRSDSSNQPQHF.

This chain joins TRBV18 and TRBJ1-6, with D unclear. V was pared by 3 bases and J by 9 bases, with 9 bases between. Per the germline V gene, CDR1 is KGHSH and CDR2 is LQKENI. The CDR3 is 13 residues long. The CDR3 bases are TGTGCCAGCTCACCGATAGCACGTTCACCCCTCCACTTT. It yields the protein CASSPIARSPLHF.

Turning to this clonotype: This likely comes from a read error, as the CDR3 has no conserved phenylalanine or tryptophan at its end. The CDR3 sequence: CASSAGQGNYGYTV. For the CDR3, the DNA is TGTGCCAGCAGTGCTGGACAGGGGAACTATGGCTACACCGTC. This chain uses TRBV7-3 with TRBJ1-2; 9 positions match TRBD1. Germline CDR1 SGHTA, CDR2 FQGTGA. This CDR3 comprises 14 residues. J was trimmed by 2 bases and V by 6 bases; bases with no gene match: 4.

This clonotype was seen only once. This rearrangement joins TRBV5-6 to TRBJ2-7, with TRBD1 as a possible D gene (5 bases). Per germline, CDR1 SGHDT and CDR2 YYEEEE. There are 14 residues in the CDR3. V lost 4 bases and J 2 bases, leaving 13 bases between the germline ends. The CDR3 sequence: CASSVLQGTYEQYV. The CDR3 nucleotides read TGTGCCAGCAGCGTGCTCCAGGGAACCTACGAGCAGTACGTC.

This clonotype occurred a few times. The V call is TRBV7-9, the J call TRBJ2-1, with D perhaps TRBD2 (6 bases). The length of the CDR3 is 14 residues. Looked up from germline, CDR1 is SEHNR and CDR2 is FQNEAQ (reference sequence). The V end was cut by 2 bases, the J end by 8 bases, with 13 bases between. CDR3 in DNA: TGTGCCAGCAGCTTAATGGCTAGCGAGGATGAGCAGTTCTTC. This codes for CASSLMASEDEQFF.

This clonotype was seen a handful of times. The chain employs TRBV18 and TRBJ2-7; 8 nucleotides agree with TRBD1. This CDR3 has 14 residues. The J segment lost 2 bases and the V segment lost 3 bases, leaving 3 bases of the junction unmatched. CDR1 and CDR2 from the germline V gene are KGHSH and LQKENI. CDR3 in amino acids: CASSPGQAAYEQYF. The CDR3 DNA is TGTGCCAGCTCACCGGGACAGGCCGCCTACGAGCAGTACTTC. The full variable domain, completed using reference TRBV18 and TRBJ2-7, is NAGVMQNPRHLVRRRGQEARLRCSPMKGHSHVYWYRQLPEEGLKFMVYLQKENIIDESGMPKERFSAEFPKEGPSILRIQQVVRGDSAAYFCASSPGQAAYEQYFGPGTRLTVT.

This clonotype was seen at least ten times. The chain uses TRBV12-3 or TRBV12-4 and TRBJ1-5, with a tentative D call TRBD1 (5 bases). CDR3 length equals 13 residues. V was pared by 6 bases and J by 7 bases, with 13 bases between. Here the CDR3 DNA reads TGTGCCAGCAGGCTTACAGGTTCCCAGCCCCAGCATTTT. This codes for CASRLTGSQPQHF.

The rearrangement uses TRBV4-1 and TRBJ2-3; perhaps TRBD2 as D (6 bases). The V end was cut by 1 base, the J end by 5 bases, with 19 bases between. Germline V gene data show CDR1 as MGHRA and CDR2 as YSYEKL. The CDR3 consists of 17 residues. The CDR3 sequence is CASSQGLRGRTVDTQYF. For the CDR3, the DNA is TGCGCCAGCAGCCAAGGTTTGCGGGGAAGAACGGTAGATACGCAGTATTTT.

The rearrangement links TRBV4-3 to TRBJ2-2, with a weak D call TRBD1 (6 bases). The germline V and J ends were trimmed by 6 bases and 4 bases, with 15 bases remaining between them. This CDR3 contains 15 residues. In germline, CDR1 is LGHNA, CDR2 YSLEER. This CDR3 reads CASSPRDISTGELFF. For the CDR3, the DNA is TGCGCCAGCAGTCCTAGGGACATTAGCACCGGGGAGCTGTTTTTT.

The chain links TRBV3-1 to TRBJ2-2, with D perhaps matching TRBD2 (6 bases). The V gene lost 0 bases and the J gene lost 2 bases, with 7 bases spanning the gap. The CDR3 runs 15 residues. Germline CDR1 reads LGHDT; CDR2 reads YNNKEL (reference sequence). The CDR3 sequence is CASSQEGTNTGELFF. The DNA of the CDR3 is TGTGCCAGCAGCCAAGAAGGGACTAACACCGGGGAGCTGTTTTTT.

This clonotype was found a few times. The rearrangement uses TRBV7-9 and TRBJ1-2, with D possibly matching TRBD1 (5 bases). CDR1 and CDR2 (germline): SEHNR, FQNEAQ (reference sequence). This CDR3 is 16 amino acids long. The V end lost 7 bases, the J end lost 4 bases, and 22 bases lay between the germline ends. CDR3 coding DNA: TGTGCCAGCACCAAGGGACGGAAAGCTTCTCTCTATGGCTACACCTTC. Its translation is CASTKGRKASLYGYTF.

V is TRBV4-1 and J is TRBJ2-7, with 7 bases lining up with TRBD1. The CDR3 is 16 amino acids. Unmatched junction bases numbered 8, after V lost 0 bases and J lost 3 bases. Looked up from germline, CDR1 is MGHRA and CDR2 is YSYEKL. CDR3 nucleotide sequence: TGCGCCAGCAGCCAAGAAGGTCCGACAGGGAGCTACGAGCAGTACTTC. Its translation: CASSQEGPTGSYEQYF.

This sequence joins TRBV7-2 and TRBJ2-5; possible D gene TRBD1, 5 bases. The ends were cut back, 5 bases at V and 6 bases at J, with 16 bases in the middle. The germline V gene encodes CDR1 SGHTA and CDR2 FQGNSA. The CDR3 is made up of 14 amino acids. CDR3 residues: CASSPGPAGQTQYF. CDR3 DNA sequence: TGTGCCAGCAGCCCTGGTCCGGCAGGGCAGACCCAGTACTTC.

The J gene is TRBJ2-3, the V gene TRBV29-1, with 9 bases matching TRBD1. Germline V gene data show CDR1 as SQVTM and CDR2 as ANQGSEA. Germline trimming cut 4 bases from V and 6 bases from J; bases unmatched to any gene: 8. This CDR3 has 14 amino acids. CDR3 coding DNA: TGCAGCGTTGGTGAAGGACAGGGGCACGATACGCAGTATTTT. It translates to CSVGEGQGHDTQYF.

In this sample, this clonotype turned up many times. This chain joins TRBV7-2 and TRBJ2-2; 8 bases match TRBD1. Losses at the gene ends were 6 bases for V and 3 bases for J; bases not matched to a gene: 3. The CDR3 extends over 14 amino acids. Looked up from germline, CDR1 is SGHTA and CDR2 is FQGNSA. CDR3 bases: TGTGCCAGCAGGCAGGGGGCTTACACCGGGGAGCTGTTTTTT. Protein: CASRQGAYTGELFF.

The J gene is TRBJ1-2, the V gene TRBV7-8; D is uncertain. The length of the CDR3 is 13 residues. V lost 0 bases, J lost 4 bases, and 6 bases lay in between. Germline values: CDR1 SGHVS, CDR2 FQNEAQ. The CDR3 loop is CASSLAAPYGYTF. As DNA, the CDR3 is TGTGCCAGCAGCTTAGCAGCCCCCTATGGCTACACCTTC.

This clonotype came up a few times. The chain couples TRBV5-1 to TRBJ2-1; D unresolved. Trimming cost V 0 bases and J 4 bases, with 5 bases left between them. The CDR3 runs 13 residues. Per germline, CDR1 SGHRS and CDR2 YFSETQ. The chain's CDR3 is CASSLGWYNEQFF. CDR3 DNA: TGCGCCAGCAGCTTGGGGTGGTACAATGAGCAGTTCTTC.